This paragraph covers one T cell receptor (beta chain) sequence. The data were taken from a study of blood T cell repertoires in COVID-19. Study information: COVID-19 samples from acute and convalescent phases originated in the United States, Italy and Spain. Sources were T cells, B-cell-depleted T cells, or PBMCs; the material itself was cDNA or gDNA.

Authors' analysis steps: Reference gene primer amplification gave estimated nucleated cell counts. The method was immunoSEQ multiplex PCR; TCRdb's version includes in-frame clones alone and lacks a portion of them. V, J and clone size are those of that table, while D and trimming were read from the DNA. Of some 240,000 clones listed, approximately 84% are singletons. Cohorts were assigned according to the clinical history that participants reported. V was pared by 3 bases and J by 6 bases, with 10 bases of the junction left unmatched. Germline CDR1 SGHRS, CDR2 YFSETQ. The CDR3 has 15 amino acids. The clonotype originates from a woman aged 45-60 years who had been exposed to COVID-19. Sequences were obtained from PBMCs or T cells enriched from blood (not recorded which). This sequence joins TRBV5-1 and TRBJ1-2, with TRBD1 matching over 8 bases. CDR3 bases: TGCGCCAGCAGCTCCTCAGGGGGCGCAGGTCATGGCTACACCTTC. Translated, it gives CASSSSGGAGHGYTF.